The following is a T cell receptor beta chain sequence with its context. This record belongs to a study of shared clonotypes between healthy human individuals. For the study at large: Aged between 18 and 49, the donors were a couple of women and three men. The plates for each donor numbered three CD4 naive, three CD4 memory, two CD8 naive and one CD8 memory.

CD4+ cell separation produced CD45RA+ naive and CD45RA-negative memory subsets. Running of the assay took place at deep level. Some clones are missing from TCRdb's copy, which holds only in-frame ones; the method was immunoSEQ multiplex PCR. The sample carries roughly 1.4 million clones, approximately 98.5% recorded once. With 4 bases removed from V and 6 bases from J, the gap between germline ends came to 14 bases. The CDR3 runs 14 residues. CDR1 is SGHRS, CDR2 YFSETQ, per germline. This chain connects TRBV5-1 to TRBJ2-1; either TRBD1 or TRBD2 may fit D (5 bases each). The clonotype comes from a man between 25 and 39 years old in good health. The sequenced sample was naive CD4+ T cells sorted from blood. Documented subset: CD45RA+ positively selected. CDR3 nucleotide sequence: TGCGCCAGCAGCCTGGGGGAGAGTGGCAATGAGCAGTTCTTC. Translated, it gives CASSLGESGNEQFF.